A selection of T cell receptor beta chains follows, all from one sample in a study of CD8 T cells in Susac syndrome. TCRdb ran MiXCR on the immunoSEQ multiplex PCR reads and lists one entry per CDR3 protein. This sample has approximately 100,000 distinct CDR3 sequences, with about nine tenths found just once. The specimen was CD4+ T cells from PBMCs. These receptors all stem from a human donor in good health. Both conserved end residues are part of each CDR3.

V	J	CDR3
TRBV18	TRBJ2-2	CASSPRDGIRGELFF
TRBV25-1	TRBJ1-1	CASSAFSGTANTEAFF
TRBV12-3/TRBV12-4	TRBJ2-3	CASSSERPATDTQYF
TRBV11-1	TRBJ1-3	CASSAQTGDRQNANSGNTIYF
TRBV6-5	TRBJ2-2	CASSYSRGTGMFGELFF
TRBV7-3	TRBJ1-1	CASSRGLNFAEAFF
TRBV29-1	TRBJ2-1	CSVEGIYDNEQFF
TRBV11-1	TRBJ2-7	CASSLWQGVNYEQYF
TRBV7-9	TRBJ1-5	CASSSMDRISNQPQHF
TRBV7-9	TRBJ2-5	CASSRGQLGEGVQETQYF
TRBV20-1	TRBJ2-1	CSARAPRTRGGNEQFF
TRBV6-5	TRBJ1-1	CASSLGGAGNTEAFF
TRBV29-1	TRBJ2-7	CSASHGTSEGEQYF
TRBV12-3/TRBV12-4	TRBJ1-1	CASSRGDYAEAFF
TRBV29-1	TRBJ1-2	CSAEGPQGYTF
TRBV10-3	TRBJ2-1	CAISGSGSSYNEQFF
TRBV7-2	TRBJ1-2	CASSLARLGQIPNYGYTF
TRBV14	TRBJ1-1	CASSQVGLMNTEAFF